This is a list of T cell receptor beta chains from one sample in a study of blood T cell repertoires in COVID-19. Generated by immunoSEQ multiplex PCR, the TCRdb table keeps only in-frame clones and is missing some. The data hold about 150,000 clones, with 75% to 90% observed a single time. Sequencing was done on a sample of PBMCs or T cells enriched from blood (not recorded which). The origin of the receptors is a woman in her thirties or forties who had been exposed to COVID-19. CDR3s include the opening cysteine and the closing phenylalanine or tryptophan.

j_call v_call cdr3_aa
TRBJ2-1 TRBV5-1 CASSSGTGYNEQFF
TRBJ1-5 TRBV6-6 CASSPAGTGVREGQPQHF
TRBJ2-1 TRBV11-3 CASSIQGNDEQFF
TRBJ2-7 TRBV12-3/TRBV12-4 CASSVGGTYEQYF
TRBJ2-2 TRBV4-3 CASSQRWGQDGELFF
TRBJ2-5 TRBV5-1 CASSSQGYQETQYF
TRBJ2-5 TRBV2 CASSDELAATQYF
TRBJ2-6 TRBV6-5 CASGQGNTGANVLTF
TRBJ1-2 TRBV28 CASSSPPGQGTNGYTF
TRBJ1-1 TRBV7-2 CASSSLRTEAFF
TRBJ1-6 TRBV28 CASKKADGYYNSPLHF